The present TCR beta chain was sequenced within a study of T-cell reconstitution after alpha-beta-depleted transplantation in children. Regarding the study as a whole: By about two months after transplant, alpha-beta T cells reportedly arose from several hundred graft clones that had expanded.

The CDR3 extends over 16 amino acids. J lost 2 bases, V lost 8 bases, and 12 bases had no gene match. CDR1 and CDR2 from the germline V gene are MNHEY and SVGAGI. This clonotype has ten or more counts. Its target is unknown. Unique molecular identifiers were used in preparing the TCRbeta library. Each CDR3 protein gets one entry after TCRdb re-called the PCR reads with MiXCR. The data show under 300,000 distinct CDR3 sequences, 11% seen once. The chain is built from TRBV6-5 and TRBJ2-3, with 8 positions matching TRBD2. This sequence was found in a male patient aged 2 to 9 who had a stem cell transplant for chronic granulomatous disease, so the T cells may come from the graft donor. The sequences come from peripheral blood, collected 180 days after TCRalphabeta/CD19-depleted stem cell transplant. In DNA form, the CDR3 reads TGTGCCAGCCTCCCAAGACGGGAGGGGCCCACAGATACGCAGTATTTT. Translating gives CASLPRREGPTDTQYF.